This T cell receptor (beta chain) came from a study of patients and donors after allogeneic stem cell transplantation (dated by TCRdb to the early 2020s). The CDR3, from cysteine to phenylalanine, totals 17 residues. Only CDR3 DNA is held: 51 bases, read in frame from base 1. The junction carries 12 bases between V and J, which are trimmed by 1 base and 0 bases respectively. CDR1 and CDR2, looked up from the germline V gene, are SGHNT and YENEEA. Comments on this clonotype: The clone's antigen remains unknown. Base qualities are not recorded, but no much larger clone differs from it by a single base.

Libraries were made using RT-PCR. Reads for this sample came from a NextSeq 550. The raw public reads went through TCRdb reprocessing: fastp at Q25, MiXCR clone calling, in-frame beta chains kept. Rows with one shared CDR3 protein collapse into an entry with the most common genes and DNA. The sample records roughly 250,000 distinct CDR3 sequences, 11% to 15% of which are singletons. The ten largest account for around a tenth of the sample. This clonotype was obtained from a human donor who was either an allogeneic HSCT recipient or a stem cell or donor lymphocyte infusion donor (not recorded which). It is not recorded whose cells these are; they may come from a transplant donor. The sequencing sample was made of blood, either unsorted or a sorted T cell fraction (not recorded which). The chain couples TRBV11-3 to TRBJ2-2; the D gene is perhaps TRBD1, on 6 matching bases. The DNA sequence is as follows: TGTGCCAGCAGCTTAGGTGGGGCAGGGGCGAACACCGGGGAGCTGTTTTTT. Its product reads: CASSLGGAGANTGELFF. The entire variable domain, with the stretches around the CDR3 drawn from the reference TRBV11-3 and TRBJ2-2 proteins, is EAGVVQSPRYKIIEKKQPVAFWCNPISGHNTLYWYLQNLGQGPELLIRYENEEAVDDSQLPKDRFSAERLKGVDSTLKIQPAELGDSAVYLCASSLGGAGANTGELFFGEGSRLTVL.